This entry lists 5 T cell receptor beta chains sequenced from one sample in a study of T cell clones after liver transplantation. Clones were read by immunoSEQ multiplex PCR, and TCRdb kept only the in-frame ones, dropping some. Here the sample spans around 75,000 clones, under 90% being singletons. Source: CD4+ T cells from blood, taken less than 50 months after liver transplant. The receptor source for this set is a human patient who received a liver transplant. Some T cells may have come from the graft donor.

Here the CDR3 reads CASISGLAKNIQYF. The CDR3 DNA is TGTGCCAGCATCTCTGGACTAGCCAAAAACATTCAGTACTTC. J is TRBJ2-4 and V is TRBV28, with a weak D call TRBD2 (5 bases). Germline CDR1 and CDR2: MDHEN and SYDVKM. CDR3 length: 14 residues. Trimming pared 7 bases from V and 0 bases from J, leaving 10 bases between.

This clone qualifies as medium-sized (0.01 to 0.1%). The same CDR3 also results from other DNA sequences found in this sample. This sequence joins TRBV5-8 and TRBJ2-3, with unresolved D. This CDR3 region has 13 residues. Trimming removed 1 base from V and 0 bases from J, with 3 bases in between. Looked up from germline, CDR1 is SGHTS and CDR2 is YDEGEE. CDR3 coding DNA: TGTGCCAGCAGCTTGCGCAGCACAGATACGCAGTATTTT. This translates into CASSLRSTDTQYF.

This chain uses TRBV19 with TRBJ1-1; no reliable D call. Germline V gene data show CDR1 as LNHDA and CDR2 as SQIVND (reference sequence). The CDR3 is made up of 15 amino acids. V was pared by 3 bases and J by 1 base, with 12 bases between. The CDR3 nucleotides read TGTGCCAGTAGTATTTTTCCCCCGCCGAACACTGAAGCTTTCTTT. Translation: CASSIFPPPNTEAFF.

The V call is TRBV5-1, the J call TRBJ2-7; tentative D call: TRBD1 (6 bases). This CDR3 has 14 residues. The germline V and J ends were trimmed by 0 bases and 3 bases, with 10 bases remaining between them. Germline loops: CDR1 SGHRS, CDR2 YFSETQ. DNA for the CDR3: TGCGCCAGCAGCTTGGGAGGACAGTACTACGAGCAGTACTTC. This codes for CASSLGGQYYEQYF.

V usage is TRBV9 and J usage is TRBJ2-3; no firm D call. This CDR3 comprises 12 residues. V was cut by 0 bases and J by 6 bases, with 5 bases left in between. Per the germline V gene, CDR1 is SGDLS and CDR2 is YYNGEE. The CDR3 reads CASSVDKDTQYF. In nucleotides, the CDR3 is TGTGCCAGCAGCGTAGATAAGGATACGCAGTATTTT.